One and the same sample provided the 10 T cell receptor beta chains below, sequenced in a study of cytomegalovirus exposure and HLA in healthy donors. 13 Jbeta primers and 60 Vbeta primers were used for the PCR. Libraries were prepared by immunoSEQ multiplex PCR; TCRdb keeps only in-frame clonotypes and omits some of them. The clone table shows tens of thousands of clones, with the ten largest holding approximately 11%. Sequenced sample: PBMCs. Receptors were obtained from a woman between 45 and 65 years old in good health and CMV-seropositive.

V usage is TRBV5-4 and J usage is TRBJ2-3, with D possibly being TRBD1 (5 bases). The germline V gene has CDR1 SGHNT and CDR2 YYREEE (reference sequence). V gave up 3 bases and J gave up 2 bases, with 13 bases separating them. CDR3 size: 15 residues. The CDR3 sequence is CASSSAQGTTDTQYF. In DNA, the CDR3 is TGTGCCAGCAGCTCGGCCCAGGGAACCACAGATACGCAGTATTTT.

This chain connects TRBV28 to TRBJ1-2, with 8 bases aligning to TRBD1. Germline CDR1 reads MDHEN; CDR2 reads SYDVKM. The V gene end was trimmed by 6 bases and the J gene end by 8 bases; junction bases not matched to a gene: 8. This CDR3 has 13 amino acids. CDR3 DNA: TGTGCCAGCAGAAGGACAGGGTCAGAAGGCTACACCTTC. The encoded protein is CASRRTGSEGYTF.

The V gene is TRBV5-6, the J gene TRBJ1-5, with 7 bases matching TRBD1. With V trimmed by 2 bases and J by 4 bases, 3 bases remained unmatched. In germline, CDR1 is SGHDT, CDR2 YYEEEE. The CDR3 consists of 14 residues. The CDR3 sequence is CASSFGQENQPQHF. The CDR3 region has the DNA TGTGCCAGCAGCTTCGGACAGGAGAATCAGCCCCAGCATTTT.

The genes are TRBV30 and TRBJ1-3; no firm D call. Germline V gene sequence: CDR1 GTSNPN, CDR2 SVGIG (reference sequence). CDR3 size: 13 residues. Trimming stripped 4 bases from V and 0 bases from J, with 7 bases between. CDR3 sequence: CAWTGYSGNTIYF. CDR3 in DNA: TGTGCCTGGACAGGATACTCTGGAAACACCATATATTTT.

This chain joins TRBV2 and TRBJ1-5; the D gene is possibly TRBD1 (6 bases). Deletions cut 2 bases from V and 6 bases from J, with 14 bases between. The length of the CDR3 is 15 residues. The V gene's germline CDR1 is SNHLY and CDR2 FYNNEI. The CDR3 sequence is CASSERGTISQPQHF. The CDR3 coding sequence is TGTGCCAGCAGTGAAAGGGGGACCATCAGTCAGCCCCAGCATTTT. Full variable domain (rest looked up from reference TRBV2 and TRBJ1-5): EPEVTQTPSHQVTQMGQEVILRCVPISNHLYFYWYRQILGQKVEFLVSFYNNEISEKSEIFDDQFSVERPDGSNFTLKIRSTKLEDSAMYFCASSERGTISQPQHFGDGTRLSIL.

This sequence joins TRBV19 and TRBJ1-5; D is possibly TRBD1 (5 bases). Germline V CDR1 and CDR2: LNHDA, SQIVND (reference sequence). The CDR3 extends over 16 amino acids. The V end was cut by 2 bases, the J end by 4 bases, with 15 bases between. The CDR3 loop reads CASSINLRAGNQPQHF. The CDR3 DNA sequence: TGTGCCAGTAGTATAAATCTTAGGGCAGGGAATCAGCCCCAGCATTTT.

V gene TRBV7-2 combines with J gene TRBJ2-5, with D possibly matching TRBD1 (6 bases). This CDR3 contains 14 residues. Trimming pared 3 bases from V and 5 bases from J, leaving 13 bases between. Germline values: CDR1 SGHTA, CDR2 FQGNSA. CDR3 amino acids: CASSFYGQMETQYF. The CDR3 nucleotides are TGTGCCAGCAGCTTCTATGGACAGATGGAGACCCAGTACTTC.

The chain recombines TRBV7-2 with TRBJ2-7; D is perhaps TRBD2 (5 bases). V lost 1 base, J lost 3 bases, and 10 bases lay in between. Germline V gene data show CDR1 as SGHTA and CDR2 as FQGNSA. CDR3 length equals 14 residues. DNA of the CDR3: TGTGCCAGCAGCTTAGTGGAACTAGGCTACGAGCAGTACTTC. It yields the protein CASSLVELGYEQYF.

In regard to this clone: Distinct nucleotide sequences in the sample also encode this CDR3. The CDR3 DNA sequence: TGTGCCTGGAGTCAGGGCCTCATAGCCAAAAACATTCAGTACTTC. This codes for CAWSQGLIAKNIQYF. This chain uses TRBV30 with TRBJ2-4, with D possibly being TRBD1 (5 bases). Germline V gene data show CDR1 as GTSNPN and CDR2 as SVGIG (reference sequence). The CDR3 spans 15 residues. With 2 bases removed from V and 0 bases from J, the gap between germline ends came to 11 bases.

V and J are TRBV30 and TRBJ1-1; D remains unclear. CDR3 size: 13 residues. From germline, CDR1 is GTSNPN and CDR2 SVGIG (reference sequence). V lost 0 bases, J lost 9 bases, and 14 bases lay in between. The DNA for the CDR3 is TGTGCCTGGAGTGTACTATCGCAACGTCAAGCTTTCTTT. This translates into CAWSVLSQRQAFF.